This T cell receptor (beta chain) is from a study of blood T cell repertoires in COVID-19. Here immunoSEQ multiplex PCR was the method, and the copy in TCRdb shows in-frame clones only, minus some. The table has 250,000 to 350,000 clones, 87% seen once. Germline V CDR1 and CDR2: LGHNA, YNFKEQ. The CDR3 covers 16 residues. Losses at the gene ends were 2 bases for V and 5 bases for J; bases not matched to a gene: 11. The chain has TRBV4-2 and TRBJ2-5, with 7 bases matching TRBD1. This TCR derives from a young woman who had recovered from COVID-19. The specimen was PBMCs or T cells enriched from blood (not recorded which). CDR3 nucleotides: TGTGCCAGCAGCCAACACAAGACCGGGACAGTGGAGACCCAGTACTTC. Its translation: CASSQHKTGTVETQYF.